This is a list of T cell receptor beta chains from one sample in a study of blood T cell repertoires in COVID-19. Clones were read by immunoSEQ multiplex PCR, and TCRdb kept only the in-frame ones, dropping some. The data contain under 70,000 clones, around 86% of them seen just once; the ten biggest clones take up approximately 11%. Sequencing was done on a sample of peripheral blood. Source of these receptors: a woman in her late teens or twenties with acute or convalescent COVID-19. Both conserved end residues are part of each CDR3. D genes are given only for firm matches. Some rows mark clone size as missing; the rest say once, few, many or name a class of expanded clone.

clone size: .
J gene: TRBJ2-1
V gene: TRBV7-9
D gene: TRBD2
CDR3 protein: CASSGTTSGRNEQFF
CDR3 DNA: TGTGCCAGCAGCGGAACGACTAGCGGGCGCAATGAGCAGTTCTTC

clone size: .
J gene: TRBJ1-1
V gene: TRBV19
D gene: TRBD1
CDR3 protein: CASTPGQGENTEAFF
CDR3 DNA: TGTGCCAGTACGCCGGGACAGGGGGAGAACACTGAAGCTTTCTTT

clone size: .
J gene: TRBJ1-2
V gene: TRBV19
D gene: .
CDR3 protein: CASSRDRNYGYTF
CDR3 DNA: TGTGCCAGTAGTCGTGACAGGAACTATGGCTACACCTTC

clone size: once
J gene: TRBJ1-2
V gene: TRBV7-2
D gene: .
CDR3 protein: CASSLEFQGGHGYTF
CDR3 DNA: TGTGCCAGCAGCTTAGAGTTTCAGGGAGGGCATGGCTACACCTTC

clone size: once
J gene: TRBJ1-1
V gene: TRBV5-1
D gene: .
CDR3 protein: CASSSKGAGDRFTEAFF
CDR3 DNA: TGCGCCAGCAGCTCAAAGGGCGCGGGGGATCGGTTCACTGAAGCTTTCTTT

clone size: .
J gene: TRBJ1-6
V gene: TRBV28
D gene: .
CDR3 protein: CASSFMGRSLESPLHF
CDR3 DNA: TGTGCCAGCAGTTTTATGGGGAGGAGTCTCGAATCACCCCTCCACTTT

clone size: .
J gene: TRBJ2-2
V gene: TRBV12-3/TRBV12-4
D gene: .
CDR3 protein: CASSSSGTGELFF
CDR3 DNA: TGTGCCAGCAGTTCGTCGGGCACCGGGGAGCTGTTTTTT

clone size: .
J gene: TRBJ1-2
V gene: TRBV21-1
D gene: .
CDR3 protein: CASSKQGAQYGYTF
CDR3 DNA: TGTGCCAGCAGCAAACAGGGGGCGCAGTATGGCTACACCTTC

clone size: .
J gene: TRBJ1-1
V gene: TRBV18
D gene: .
CDR3 protein: CASSQGYAEAFF
CDR3 DNA: TGTGCCAGCTCCCAGGGTTACGCTGAAGCTTTCTTT

clone size: .
J gene: TRBJ2-7
V gene: TRBV2
D gene: .
CDR3 protein: CASSEQGVLYEQYF
CDR3 DNA: TGTGCCAGCAGTGAACAAGGGGTCCTGTACGAGCAGTACTTC

clone size: .
J gene: TRBJ1-4
V gene: TRBV27
D gene: TRBD1
CDR3 protein: CASSPGGFDEKLFF
CDR3 DNA: TGTGCCAGCAGTCCAGGGGGCTTCGATGAAAAACTGTTTTTT

clone size: .
J gene: TRBJ2-7
V gene: TRBV19
D gene: .
CDR3 protein: CASSSNPGYSYEQYF
CDR3 DNA: TGTGCCAGTAGTAGCAACCCAGGATACTCCTACGAGCAGTACTTC

clone size: .
J gene: TRBJ1-5
V gene: TRBV5-1
D gene: .
CDR3 protein: CAPRHPNQPQHF
CDR3 DNA: TGCGCCCCCCGACATCCCAATCAGCCCCAGCATTTT

clone size: .
J gene: TRBJ1-2
V gene: TRBV19
D gene: .
CDR3 protein: CATHRGLNYGYTF
CDR3 DNA: TGTGCCACGCATCGGGGACTCAACTATGGCTACACCTTC

clone size: few
J gene: TRBJ1-1
V gene: TRBV27
D gene: TRBD1
CDR3 protein: CASSRNRGLLITEAFF
CDR3 DNA: TGTGCCAGCAGTAGAAACAGGGGGTTGTTGATCACTGAAGCTTTCTTT

clone size: .
J gene: TRBJ2-3
V gene: TRBV29-1
D gene: TRBD2
CDR3 protein: CSVETLALGTDTQYF
CDR3 DNA: TGCAGCGTTGAAACACTAGCGCTTGGAACAGATACGCAGTATTTT

clone size: .
J gene: TRBJ2-7
V gene: TRBV6-5
D gene: TRBD2
CDR3 protein: CASSYQAGVVEQYF
CDR3 DNA: TGTGCCAGCAGTTACCAGGCGGGAGTAGTCGAGCAGTACTTC

clone size: .
J gene: TRBJ1-5
V gene: TRBV6-1
D gene: .
CDR3 protein: CASSDWGRNQPQHF
CDR3 DNA: TGTGCCAGCAGTGATTGGGGGCGCAATCAGCCCCAGCATTTT

clone size: .
J gene: TRBJ2-7
V gene: TRBV6-5
D gene: TRBD1
CDR3 protein: CASRRTGQATYEQYF
CDR3 DNA: TGTGCCAGCAGACGCACGGGACAGGCAACCTACGAGCAGTACTTC

clone size: .
J gene: TRBJ2-1
V gene: TRBV6-2/TRBV6-3
D gene: .
CDR3 protein: CASSYRGLLLYNEQFF
CDR3 DNA: TGTGCCAGCAGTTACCGGGGACTCCTACTCTACAATGAGCAGTTCTTC

clone size: .
J gene: TRBJ1-5
V gene: TRBV6-5
D gene: .
CDR3 protein: CASTIGQNSNQPQHF
CDR3 DNA: TGTGCCAGCACCATCGGACAGAATAGCAATCAGCCCCAGCATTTT

clone size: .
J gene: TRBJ2-3
V gene: TRBV2
D gene: TRBD1
CDR3 protein: CASSQGTASTDTQYF
CDR3 DNA: TGTGCCAGCAGTCAAGGGACAGCTAGCACAGATACGCAGTATTTT

clone size: .
J gene: TRBJ2-7
V gene: TRBV30
D gene: TRBD1
CDR3 protein: CAWSRTGRGQYF
CDR3 DNA: TGTGCCTGGAGTCGGACAGGGCGAGGGCAGTACTTC

clone size: .
J gene: TRBJ2-2
V gene: TRBV5-1
D gene: .
CDR3 protein: CASSPGGTQGRNTGELFF
CDR3 DNA: TGCGCCAGCAGCCCAGGCGGGACTCAAGGGAGGAACACCGGGGAGCTGTTTTTT

clone size: .
J gene: TRBJ2-7
V gene: TRBV5-8
D gene: .
CDR3 protein: CASSLFRTPYEQYF
CDR3 DNA: TGTGCCAGCAGCTTGTTTCGGACACCCTACGAGCAGTACTTC

clone size: .
J gene: TRBJ1-1
V gene: TRBV19
D gene: TRBD1
CDR3 protein: CASSWQGEWNTEAFF
CDR3 DNA: TGTGCCAGTAGTTGGCAGGGGGAGTGGAACACTGAAGCTTTCTTT

clone size: .
J gene: TRBJ2-1
V gene: TRBV27
D gene: TRBD2
CDR3 protein: CASSLRGGPYNEQFF
CDR3 DNA: TGTGCCAGCAGCCTACGGGGGGGCCCCTACAATGAGCAGTTCTTC

clone size: .
J gene: TRBJ2-7
V gene: TRBV5-1
D gene: TRBD2
CDR3 protein: CASSLLTGGPYEQYF
CDR3 DNA: TGCGCCAGCAGCTTGTTAACGGGGGGGCCCTACGAGCAGTACTTC

clone size: .
J gene: TRBJ1-5
V gene: TRBV6-5
D gene: TRBD1
CDR3 protein: CASSLNRGIDQPQHF
CDR3 DNA: TGTGCCAGCAGTTTGAACAGGGGAATCGATCAGCCCCAGCATTTT

clone size: .
J gene: TRBJ2-2
V gene: TRBV9
D gene: .
CDR3 protein: CASSVDPSFTNGELFF
CDR3 DNA: TGTGCCAGCAGCGTAGACCCTAGCTTTACCAACGGGGAGCTGTTTTTT

clone size: .
J gene: TRBJ2-3
V gene: TRBV11-2
D gene: .
CDR3 protein: CASSFRGRGGDTQYF
CDR3 DNA: TGTGCCAGCAGCTTTCGGGGGCGCGGGGGAGATACGCAGTATTTT

clone size: few
J gene: TRBJ2-1
V gene: TRBV9
D gene: TRBD2
CDR3 protein: CASSVGLAWHEQFF
CDR3 DNA: TGTGCCAGCAGCGTCGGACTAGCGTGGCATGAGCAGTTCTTC